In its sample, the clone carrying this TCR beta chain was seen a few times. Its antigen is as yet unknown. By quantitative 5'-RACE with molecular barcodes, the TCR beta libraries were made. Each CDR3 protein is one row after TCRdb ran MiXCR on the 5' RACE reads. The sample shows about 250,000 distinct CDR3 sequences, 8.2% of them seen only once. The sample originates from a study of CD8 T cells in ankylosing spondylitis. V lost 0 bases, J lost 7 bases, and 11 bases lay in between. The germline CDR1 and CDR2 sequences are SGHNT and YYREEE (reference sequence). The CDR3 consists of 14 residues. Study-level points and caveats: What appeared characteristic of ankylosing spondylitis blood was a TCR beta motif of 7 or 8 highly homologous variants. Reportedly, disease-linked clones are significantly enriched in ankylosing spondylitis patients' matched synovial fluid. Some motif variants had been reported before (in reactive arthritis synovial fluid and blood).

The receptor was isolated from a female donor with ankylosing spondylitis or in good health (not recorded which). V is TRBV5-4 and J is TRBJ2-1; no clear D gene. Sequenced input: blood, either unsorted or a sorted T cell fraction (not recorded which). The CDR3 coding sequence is TGTGCCAGCAGCTTGGCCATCCATAGGAATGAGCAGTTCTTC. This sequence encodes CASSLAIHRNEQFF.